The TCR beta chain described here comes from a study of shared clonotypes between healthy human individuals. Study results and caveats: In having few donors, the study represented limited genetic and exposure-history diversity.

Germline V gene data show CDR1 as SGHRS and CDR2 as YFSETQ. The CDR3 runs to 13 residues. With 0 bases removed from V and 4 bases from J, the gap between germline ends came to 7 bases. When replicate PCRs were run on sorted subsets, they used 150 to 250 ng DNA, approximately 27,000 T cell genomes. The method was immunoSEQ multiplex PCR; TCRdb's version includes in-frame clones alone and lacks a portion of them. The data hold around 2.5 million clones, with 80% to 95% observed a single time. Turning to this clone: Its antigen is not known. The same CDR3 can be traced to other DNA sequences in this sample.

The receptor was derived from a man between 18 and 35 years old in good health. Some clones in this sample may be carry-over from other donors' samples. The sequencing input was naive CD4+ T cells from PBMCs. Subset defined: CD45RA+ positively selected. The rearrangement joins TRBV5-1 to TRBJ2-5; no reliable D call. CDR3 nucleotides: TGCGCCAGCAGCTTGGCGGTGGGAGAGACCCAGTACTTC. Its protein is CASSLAVGETQYF.